This T cell receptor beta chain was found in a study of cytotoxic CD8 clonotypes in ibrutinib-treated CLL. On the study more broadly: Patients: some eleven relapsed/refractory, some 15 treatment-naive, roughly 17 IGHV unmutated. Study-level points and caveats: Few clonotypes were public, and these shrank or held steady under treatment. Clonality increased with ibrutinib response but returned toward baseline at progression. The study found baseline clonality above age-matched healthy donors, tracking circulating CD8+ T-cell counts.

Germline assignment: CDR1 SGHTA and CDR2 FQGTGA. The germline V and J ends were trimmed by 1 base and 8 bases, with 9 bases remaining between them. This CDR3 spans 14 amino acids. Sequencing used immunoSEQ multiplex PCR; TCRdb keeps in-frame clones, though not all of them. Here the sample spans 200,000 to 250,000 clones, roughly 77% being singletons. A few counts support this clone. The target antigen is unknown. This receptor was identified in a human donor with chronic lymphocytic leukemia. The V and J genes are TRBV7-3 and TRBJ1-6, with D possibly being TRBD1 (6 bases). Material: PBMCs, obtained after 12 months of ibrutinib treatment. CDR3: CASSLRAGDSPLHF. The CDR3 bases are TGTGCCAGCAGCTTAAGAGCAGGGGATTCACCCCTCCACTTT.